Listed below are T cell receptor beta chains from one sample, sequenced in a study of high-grade serous ovarian cancer treatment subgroups. The table came from immunoSEQ multiplex PCR; TCRdb's copy has only in-frame clones and leaves some out. Of 18,000 or so clones in the sample, roughly 80% were seen once. What was sequenced was tumor tissue. These receptors originate from a human donor with high-grade serous ovarian cancer. Both conserved end residues are part of each CDR3. The D gene is left open where the match is weak. Size is stated for part of the rows, as once, few or many counts, or as a class when the clone is expanded.

V	length	D	size	J	CDR3	DNA
TRBV19	11	.	once	TRBJ2-3	CASRSTDTQYF	TGTGCCAGTAGAAGCACAGATACGCAGTATTTT
TRBV6-5	14	.	once	TRBJ2-7	CASSFRDLSYEQYF	TGTGCCAGCAGTTTCAGGGACCTATCCTACGAGCAGTACTTC
TRBV28	12	.	.	TRBJ1-2	CASSLMGYGYTF	TGTGCCAGCAGTTTAATGGGCTATGGCTACACCTTC
TRBV25-1	17	TRBD1	.	TRBJ1-5	CAIDGPGQGAINQPQHF	TGTGCCATCGATGGACCGGGACAGGGGGCGATCAATCAGCCCCAGCATTTT
TRBV6-6	13	.	few	TRBJ1-4	CASTEDPGEKLFF	TGTGCCAGCACCGAGGATCCGGGAGAAAAACTGTTTTTT
TRBV28	13	.	.	TRBJ1-5	CASRIGSNQPQHF	TGTGCCAGCAGGATAGGTAGCAATCAGCCCCAGCATTTT
TRBV6-6	14	TRBD1	.	TRBJ1-2	CASSYLGQGNGYTF	TGTGCCAGCAGTTACCTAGGACAGGGAAATGGCTACACCTTC
TRBV28	16	TRBD2	.	TRBJ2-3	CASRTPGGRSTDTQYF	TGTGCCAGCAGAACCCCGGGCGGGAGGTCTACAGATACGCAGTATTTT
TRBV27	15	.	.	TRBJ2-1	CASMESRSSYNEQFF	TGTGCCAGCATGGAGTCTAGGAGCTCCTACAATGAGCAGTTCTTC
TRBV7-2	15	.	.	TRBJ2-2	CASSLGQVNTGELFF	TGTGCCAGCAGCTTAGGACAGGTGAACACCGGGGAGCTGTTTTTT
TRBV27	16	TRBD2	.	TRBJ2-1	CASSLGPGLAGMEQFF	TGTGCCAGCAGTTTAGGCCCGGGACTAGCGGGAATGGAGCAGTTCTTC
TRBV19	13	.	once	TRBJ2-1	CASSIYFQNEQFF	TGTGCCAGTAGTATATATTTCCAGAATGAGCAGTTCTTC
TRBV7-9	14	.	.	TRBJ1-3	CASSYDHSGNTIYF	TGTGCCAGCAGCTACGACCACTCTGGAAACACCATATATTTT
TRBV6-5	14	TRBD2	.	TRBJ2-5	CASSFTSDQETQYF	TGTGCCAGCAGTTTCACTAGCGATCAAGAGACCCAGTACTTC
TRBV15	14	.	.	TRBJ2-7	CATSRPGPGYEQYF	TGTGCCACCAGCAGACCGGGACCAGGGTACGAGCAGTACTTC
TRBV28	14	TRBD2	.	TRBJ2-7	CASREGTSGSEQYF	TGTGCCAGCAGGGAGGGGACTAGTGGTTCCGAGCAGTACTTC
TRBV7-2	16	.	.	TRBJ2-1	CASSLGPPGGYNEQFF	TGTGCCAGCAGCTTAGGGCCACCGGGCGGGTACAATGAGCAGTTCTTC
TRBV30	15	TRBD1	.	TRBJ1-2	CAWSVEGATAYGYTF	TGTGCCTGGAGTGTGGAGGGGGCGACAGCCTATGGCTACACCTTC
TRBV6-4	16	.	.	TRBJ2-3	CASSVGFGGSTDTQYF	TGTGCCAGCAGTGTAGGATTCGGCGGGTCCACAGATACGCAGTATTTT
TRBV30	16	.	.	TRBJ2-3	CAWSVGVGGGTDTQYF	TGTGCCTGGAGTGTAGGTGTGGGGGGTGGCACAGATACGCAGTATTTT
TRBV19	14	.	.	TRBJ1-5	CASSIGQFNQPQHF	TGTGCCAGTAGTATTGGACAGTTTAATCAGCCCCAGCATTTT
TRBV27	14	.	few	TRBJ2-1	CASLPLANRNEQFF	TGTGCCAGCCTGCCACTAGCTAATAGGAATGAGCAGTTCTTC
TRBV27	21	.	.	TRBJ2-6	CASSFLSVGASSISGANVLTF	TGTGCCAGCAGTTTCCTCTCTGTAGGTGCCAGCTCTATCTCTGGGGCCAACGTCCTGACTTTC
TRBV11-3	15	.	.	TRBJ2-7	CASSLRDSYSYEQYF	TGTGCCAGCAGCTTACGGGACTCCTACTCCTACGAGCAGTACTTC
TRBV4-1	12	.	.	TRBJ1-1	CASRSQGTEAFF	TGCGCCAGCAGGTCACAGGGAACTGAAGCTTTCTTT
TRBV6-1	17	TRBD1	.	TRBJ1-3	CASREYGQGATGNTIYF	TGTGCCAGCAGAGAATATGGACAGGGGGCAACTGGAAACACCATATATTTT